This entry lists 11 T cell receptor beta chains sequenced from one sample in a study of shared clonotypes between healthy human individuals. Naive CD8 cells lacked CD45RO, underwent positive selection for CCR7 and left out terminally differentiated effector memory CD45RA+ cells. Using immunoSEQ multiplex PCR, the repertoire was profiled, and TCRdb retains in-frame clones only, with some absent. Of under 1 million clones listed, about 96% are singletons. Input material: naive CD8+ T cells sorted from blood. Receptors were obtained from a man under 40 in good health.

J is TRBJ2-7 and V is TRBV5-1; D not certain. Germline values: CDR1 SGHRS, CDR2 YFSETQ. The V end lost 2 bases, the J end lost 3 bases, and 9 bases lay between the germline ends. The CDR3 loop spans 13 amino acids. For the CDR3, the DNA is TGCGCCAGCAGCTTTCAGCATGACTACGAGCAGTACTTC. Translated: CASSFQHDYEQYF.

The CDR3 region has the DNA TGTGCCAGCAGTTTATTAGCGGGAGGGCCTTTCGAGACCCAGTACTTC. The encoded protein is CASSLLAGGPFETQYF. V gene TRBV28 combines with J gene TRBJ2-5; 11 nucleotides line up with TRBD2. Germline lookup yields CDR1 MDHEN and CDR2 SYDVKM. The CDR3 runs to 16 residues. V dropped 1 base and J dropped 5; count of bases not matched to a gene: 6.

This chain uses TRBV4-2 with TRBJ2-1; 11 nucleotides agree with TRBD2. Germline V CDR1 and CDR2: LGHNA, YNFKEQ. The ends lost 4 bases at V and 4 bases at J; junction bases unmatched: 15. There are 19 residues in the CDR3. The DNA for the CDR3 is TGTGCCAGCAGCCCGAGGACCGACTGGGTAGCGGGAGGGTACAATGAGCAGTTCTTC. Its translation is CASSPRTDWVAGGYNEQFF.

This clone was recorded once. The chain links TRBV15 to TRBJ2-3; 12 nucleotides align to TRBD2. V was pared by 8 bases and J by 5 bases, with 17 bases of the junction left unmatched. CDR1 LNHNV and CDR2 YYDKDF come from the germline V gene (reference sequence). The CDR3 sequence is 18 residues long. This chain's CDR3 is CATSSLRGVGLAGDTQYF. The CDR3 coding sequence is TGTGCCACCTCCTCTTTGCGGGGCGTGGGACTAGCGGGAGATACGCAGTATTTT. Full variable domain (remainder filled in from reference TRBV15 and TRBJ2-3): DAMVIQNPRYQVTQFGKPVTLSCSQTLNHNVMYWYQQKSSQAPKLLFHYYDKDFNNEADTPDNFQSRRPNTSFCFLDIRSPGLGDTAMYLCATSSLRGVGLAGDTQYFGPGTRLTVL.

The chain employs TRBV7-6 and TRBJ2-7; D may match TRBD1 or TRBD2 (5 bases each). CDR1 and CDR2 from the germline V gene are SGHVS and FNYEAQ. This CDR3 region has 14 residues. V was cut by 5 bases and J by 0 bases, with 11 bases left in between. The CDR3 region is CASSIRDDSYEQYF. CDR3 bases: TGTGCCAGCAGCATAAGGGACGACTCCTACGAGCAGTACTTC.

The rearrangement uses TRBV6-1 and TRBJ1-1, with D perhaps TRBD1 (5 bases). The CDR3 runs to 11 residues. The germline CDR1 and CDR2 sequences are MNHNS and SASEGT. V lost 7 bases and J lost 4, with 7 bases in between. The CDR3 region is CASKGITEAFF. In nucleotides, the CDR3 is TGTGCCAGCAAGGGGATCACTGAAGCTTTCTTT.

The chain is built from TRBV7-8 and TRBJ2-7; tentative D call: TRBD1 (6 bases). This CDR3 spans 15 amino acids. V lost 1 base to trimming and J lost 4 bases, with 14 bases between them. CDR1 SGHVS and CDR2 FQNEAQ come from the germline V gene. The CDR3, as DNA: TGTGCCAGCAGCTTAGTCGGCAGGGGTGGTTACGAGCAGTACTTC. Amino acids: CASSLVGRGGYEQYF.

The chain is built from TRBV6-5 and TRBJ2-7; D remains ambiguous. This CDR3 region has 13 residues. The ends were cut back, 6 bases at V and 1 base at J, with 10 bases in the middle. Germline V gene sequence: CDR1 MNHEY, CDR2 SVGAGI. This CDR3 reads CASSPDISYEQYF. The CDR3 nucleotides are TGTGCCAGCAGCCCAGACATTTCCTACGAGCAGTACTTC.

This CDR3 is CASSATAEQFF. For the CDR3, the DNA is TGCGCCAGCAGTGCTACAGCCGAGCAGTTCTTC. The V and J genes are TRBV10-2 and TRBJ2-1; no clear D. Trimming left V 4 bases short and J 10 bases short, with 8 bases between. This CDR3 has 11 residues. Germline V gene sequence: CDR1 WSHSY, CDR2 SAAADI.

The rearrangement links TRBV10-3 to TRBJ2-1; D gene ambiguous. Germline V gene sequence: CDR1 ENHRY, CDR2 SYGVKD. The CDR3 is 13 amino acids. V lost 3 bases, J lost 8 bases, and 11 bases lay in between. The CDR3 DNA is TGTGCCATCAGTGAAATTGGGCCTCATGAGCAGTTCTTC. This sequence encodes CAISEIGPHEQFF.

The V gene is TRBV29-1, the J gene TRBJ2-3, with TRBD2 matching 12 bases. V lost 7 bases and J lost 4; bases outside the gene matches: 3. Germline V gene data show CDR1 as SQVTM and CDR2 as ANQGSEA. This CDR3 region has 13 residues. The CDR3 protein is CSARLAGADTQYF. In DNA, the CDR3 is TGCAGCGCCCGACTAGCGGGGGCAGATACGCAGTATTTT.